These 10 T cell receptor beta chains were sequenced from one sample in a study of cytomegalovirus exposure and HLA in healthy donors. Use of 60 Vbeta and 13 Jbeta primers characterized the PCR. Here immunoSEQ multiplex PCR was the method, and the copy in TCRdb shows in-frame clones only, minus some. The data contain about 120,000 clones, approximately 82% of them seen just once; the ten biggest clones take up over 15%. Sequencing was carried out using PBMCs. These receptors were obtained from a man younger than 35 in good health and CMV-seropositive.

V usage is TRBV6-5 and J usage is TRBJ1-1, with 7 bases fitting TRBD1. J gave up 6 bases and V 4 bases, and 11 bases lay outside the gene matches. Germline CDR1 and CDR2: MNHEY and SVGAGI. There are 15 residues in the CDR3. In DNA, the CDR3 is TGTGCCAGCAGTTCGACCTTGACAGGGTGGGCTGAAGCTTTCTTT. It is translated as CASSSTLTGWAEAFF.

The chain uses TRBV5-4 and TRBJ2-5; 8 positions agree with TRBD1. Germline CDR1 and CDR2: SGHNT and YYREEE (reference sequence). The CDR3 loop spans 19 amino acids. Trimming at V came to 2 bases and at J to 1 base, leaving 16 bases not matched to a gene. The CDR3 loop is CASSFGGGQGPLSQETQYF. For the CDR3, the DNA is TGTGCCAGCAGCTTTGGTGGTGGACAGGGCCCCCTTTCCCAAGAGACCCAGTACTTC. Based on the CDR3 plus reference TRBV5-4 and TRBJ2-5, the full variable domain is ETGVTQSPTHLIKTRGQQVTLRCSSQSGHNTVSWYQQALGQGPQFIFQYYREEENGRGNFPPRFSGLQFPNYSSELNVNALELDDSALYLCASSFGGGQGPLSQETQYFGPGTRLLVL.

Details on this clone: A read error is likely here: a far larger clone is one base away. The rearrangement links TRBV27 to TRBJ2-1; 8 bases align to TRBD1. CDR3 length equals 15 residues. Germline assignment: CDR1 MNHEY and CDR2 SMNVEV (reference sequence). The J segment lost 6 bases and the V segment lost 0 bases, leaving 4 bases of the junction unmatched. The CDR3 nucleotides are TGTGCCAGCAGTTTATCCAGGGGGCTATTCAATGAGCAGTTCTTC. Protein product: CASSLSRGLFNEQFF.

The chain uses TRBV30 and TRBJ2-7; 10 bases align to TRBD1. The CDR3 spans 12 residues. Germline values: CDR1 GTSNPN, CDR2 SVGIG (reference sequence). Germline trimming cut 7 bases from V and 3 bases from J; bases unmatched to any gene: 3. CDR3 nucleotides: TGTGCCTCCCGGACAGGGGGCTACGAGCAGTACTTC. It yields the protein CASRTGGYEQYF. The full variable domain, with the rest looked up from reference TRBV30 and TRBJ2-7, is SQTIHQWPATLVQPVGSPLSLECTVEGTSNPNLYWYRQAAGRGLQLLFYSVGIGQISSEVPQNLSASRPQDRQFILSSKKLLLSDSGFYLCASRTGGYEQYFGPGTRLTVT.

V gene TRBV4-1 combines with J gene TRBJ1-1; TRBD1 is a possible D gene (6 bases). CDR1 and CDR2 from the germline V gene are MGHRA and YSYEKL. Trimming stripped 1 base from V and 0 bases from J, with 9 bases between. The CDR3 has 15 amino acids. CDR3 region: CASSQGTEVNTEAFF. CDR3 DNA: TGCGCCAGCAGCCAAGGGACAGAGGTGAACACTGAAGCTTTCTTT.

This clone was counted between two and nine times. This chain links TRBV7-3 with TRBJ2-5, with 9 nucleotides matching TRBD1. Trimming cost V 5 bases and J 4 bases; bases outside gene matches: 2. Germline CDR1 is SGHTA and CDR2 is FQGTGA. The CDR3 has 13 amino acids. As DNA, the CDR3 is TGTGCCAGCAGCCCGGGACAGGGAGAGACCCAGTACTTC. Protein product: CASSPGQGETQYF.

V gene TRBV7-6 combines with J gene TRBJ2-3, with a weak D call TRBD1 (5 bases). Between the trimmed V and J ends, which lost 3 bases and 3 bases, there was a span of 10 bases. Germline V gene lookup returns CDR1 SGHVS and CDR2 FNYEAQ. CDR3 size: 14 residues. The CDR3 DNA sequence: TGTGCCAGCAGCTTTGGGGCAATTACAGATACGCAGTATTTT. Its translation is CASSFGAITDTQYF.

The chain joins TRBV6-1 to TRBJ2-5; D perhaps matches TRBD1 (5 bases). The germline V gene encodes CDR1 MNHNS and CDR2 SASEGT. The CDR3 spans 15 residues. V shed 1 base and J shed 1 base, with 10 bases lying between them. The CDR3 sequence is CASSEGGSVQETQYF. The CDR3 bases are TGTGCCAGCAGTGAAGGGGGCTCTGTCCAAGAGACCCAGTACTTC.

CDR3 loop: CASSVGGGQYEQYF. The CDR3 DNA reads TGTGCCAGCAGCGTGGGTGGCGGGCAGTACGAGCAGTACTTC. The chain recombines TRBV9 with TRBJ2-7, with D possibly being TRBD2 (5 bases). V was cut by 2 bases and J by 4 bases, with 13 bases left in between. There are 14 residues in the CDR3. Germline CDR1 SGDLS, CDR2 YYNGEE.

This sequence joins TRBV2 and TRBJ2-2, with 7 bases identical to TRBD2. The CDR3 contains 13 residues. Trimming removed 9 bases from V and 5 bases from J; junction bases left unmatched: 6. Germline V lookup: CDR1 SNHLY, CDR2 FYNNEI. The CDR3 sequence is CASRNGGTGELFF. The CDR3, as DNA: TGTGCCAGTAGAAACGGGGGGACCGGGGAGCTGTTTTTT.